This is a list of T cell receptor beta chains from one sample in a study of cytomegalovirus exposure and HLA in healthy donors. The assay was immunoSEQ multiplex PCR, and TCRdb's table has in-frame clones only and misses some. The sample lists around 40,000 clones; roughly 69% were seen once. Sequencing used PBMCs. The receptors shown here come from a man aged 30-40 years in good health and CMV-seronegative. The CDR3 runs from the conserved cysteine through the conserved F or W. The order of the fields is V gene, J gene, D gene, clone size, CDR3 DNA, CDR3 protein. The D gene is left open where the match is weak. Some rows have no size entry. The others give once, few or many, or a class for an expanded clone.

V: TRBV9
J: TRBJ2-1
D: .
size: .
DNA: TGTGCCAGCACGCGGGACAATGAGCAGTTCTTC
CDR3: CASTRDNEQFF

V: TRBV7-9
J: TRBJ1-2
D: .
size: .
DNA: TGTGCCAGCAGCTCACTACTCTCCCTCCGGGACATGGGCTATGGCTACACCTTC
CDR3: CASSSLLSLRDMGYGYTF

V: TRBV7-6
J: TRBJ2-5
D: .
size: .
DNA: TGTGCCAGCAGCTTGTCAGGGAGGCCAGAGACCCAGTACTTC
CDR3: CASSLSGRPETQYF

V: TRBV5-1
J: TRBJ1-2
D: .
size: .
DNA: TGCGCCAGCAGCTTGGGTCCGCCGGGGGGCTACACCTTC
CDR3: CASSLGPPGGYTF

V: TRBV20-1
J: TRBJ1-2
D: .
size: .
DNA: TGCAGTGGGTCCAGAGGGTGGGGCTACACCTTC
CDR3: CSGSRGWGYTF

V: TRBV6-1
J: TRBJ1-6
D: .
size: .
DNA: TGTGCCAGCACCTTAGGTAGGACAGACTTTTCACCCCTCCACTTT
CDR3: CASTLGRTDFSPLHF

V: TRBV11-2
J: TRBJ1-1
D: TRBD1
size: .
DNA: TGTGCCAGCAGCCCCATCCGGGACAGGGGGCCGATGAACACTGAAGCTTTCTTT
CDR3: CASSPIRDRGPMNTEAFF

V: TRBV14
J: TRBJ2-1
D: TRBD1
size: .
DNA: TGTGCCAGCAGAGGGACAGGGTACTACAATGAGCAGTTCTTC
CDR3: CASRGTGYYNEQFF

V: TRBV6-4
J: TRBJ2-3
D: TRBD1
size: .
DNA: TGTGCCAGCAGTCGTACAGGGGAGACAGATACGCAGTATTTT
CDR3: CASSRTGETDTQYF

V: TRBV2
J: TRBJ2-7
D: TRBD1
size: .
DNA: TGTGCCAGCAGTTCAGGGGGCCGAGGCTCCTACGAGCAGTACTTC
CDR3: CASSSGGRGSYEQYF

V: TRBV2
J: TRBJ1-6
D: TRBD1
size: .
DNA: TGTGCCAGCAGTGGCCGGGACAGCTATTCACCCCTCCACTTT
CDR3: CASSGRDSYSPLHF

V: TRBV19
J: TRBJ2-2
D: .
size: .
DNA: TGTGCCAGTAGTACGAGGGTCACCGGGGAGCTGTTTTTT
CDR3: CASSTRVTGELFF

V: TRBV28
J: TRBJ2-7
D: .
size: few
DNA: TGTGCCAGCAGGCCAACTCGGGACGAGCAGTACTTC
CDR3: CASRPTRDEQYF

V: TRBV10-2
J: TRBJ2-7
D: TRBD2
size: .
DNA: TGCGCCAGTAAGCGGCGCGGGGGTGTGGGCTACGAGCAGTACTTC
CDR3: CASKRRGGVGYEQYF

V: TRBV11-2
J: TRBJ1-6
D: .
size: once
DNA: TGTGCCAGCAGGATGACAGGCGCCTCACCCCTCCACTTT
CDR3: CASRMTGASPLHF

V: TRBV29-1
J: TRBJ1-4
D: .
size: .
DNA: TGCAGCGCCCAGGGGCCTTTGCATGAAAAACTGTTTTTT
CDR3: CSAQGPLHEKLFF

V: TRBV28
J: TRBJ1-2
D: .
size: .
DNA: TGTGCCAGCAGTTCCTCCGAGGGGGGGAAAAACTATGGCTACACCTTC
CDR3: CASSSSEGGKNYGYTF

V: TRBV29-1
J: TRBJ2-3
D: .
size: .
DNA: TGCAGCGTCCACTACACACAGGGAGATACGCAGTATTTT
CDR3: CSVHYTQGDTQYF

V: TRBV2
J: TRBJ1-2
D: TRBD1
size: .
DNA: TGTGCCGGACAGGGAGGTGACTATGGCTACACCTTC
CDR3: CAGQGGDYGYTF

V: TRBV1
J: TRBJ2-2
D: .
size: .
DNA: TGCACCAGAAGTGGGGAGGGCCCTCCCGGGGAGCTGTTTTTT
CDR3: CTRSGEGPPGELFF

V: TRBV29-1
J: TRBJ1-3
D: .
size: .
DNA: TGCAGCGTAGAAACCGGGGACACCATATATTTT
CDR3: CSVETGDTIYF

V: TRBV4-3
J: TRBJ1-4
D: TRBD1
size: few
DNA: TGCGCCAGCAGCCAAGAGGGACAGAGTAATGAAAAACTGTTTTTT
CDR3: CASSQEGQSNEKLFF

V: TRBV25-1
J: TRBJ1-6
D: .
size: .
DNA: TGTGCCGGGACCAGGGTCGGGGCCCAGGGGAATTCACCCCTCCACTTT
CDR3: CAGTRVGAQGNSPLHF

V: TRBV19
J: TRBJ1-1
D: TRBD1
size: .
DNA: TGTGCCAGTAGTAACGGACAGGGGACGGGTGAAGCTTTCTTT
CDR3: CASSNGQGTGEAFF

V: TRBV5-3
J: TRBJ2-2
D: .
size: .
DNA: TGTGCCAGAAGGCCCGGACATAGGACCGGGGAGCTGTTTTTT
CDR3: CARRPGHRTGELFF